A selection of T cell receptor beta chains follows, all from one sample in a study of T cells expressing NK-cell markers. Using the 5' RACE reads, TCRdb records one entry per CDR3 protein without DNA. This table lists about 460,000 distinct CDR3 sequences. Sequenced sample: blood T cells: a sorted CD56 or NKG2C T cell subset, CD4+ or CD8+ T cells, or bulk PBMC T cells (not recorded which). The receptor set was obtained from a woman aged 45-59 years in good health. CDR3s include the opening cysteine and the closing phenylalanine or tryptophan. The order of the fields is V gene, J gene, CDR3 protein.

TRBV5-6	TRBJ2-1	CASSPWQGGQFF
TRBV6-5	TRBJ2-5	CASSYSGGIEETQYF
TRBV29-1	TRBJ2-7	CSFSGSSTYEQYF
TRBV7-9	TRBJ1-2	CASSLYDYGYTF
TRBV3-1	TRBJ1-6	CASSKIDRDHSPLHF
TRBV10-2	TRBJ2-3	CASSLSLKTSGSGSDTQYF
TRBV11-2	TRBJ2-1	CASSLDPLGAGNYNEQFF
TRBV28	TRBJ2-5	CASSFMRGPYQETQYF
TRBV12-3/TRBV12-4	TRBJ2-1	CASSLYGTYNEQFF
TRBV5-1	TRBJ2-3	CASSPTQDTQYF
TRBV6-1	TRBJ2-5	CASSVYRGTKTQYF
TRBV21-1	TRBJ2-3	CASSKCRVGTDTQYF
TRBV5-1	TRBJ2-3	CASSSIAGTTDTQYF
TRBV29-1	TRBJ2-2	CSVGAGLTGELFF
TRBV6-5	TRBJ2-2	CASSYRRLAGGLGELFF
TRBV3-1	TRBJ1-1	CASSQDRRPNTEAFF
TRBV10-3	TRBJ2-3	CAISDSVRIEDTQYF
TRBV24-1	TRBJ1-5	CATSGQGSNQPQHF
TRBV5-1	TRBJ1-2	CASSPGGLDGYTF
TRBV7-3	TRBJ2-3	CASSSGGLGTQYF
TRBV2	TRBJ2-2	CASSGSSGGIRNTGELFF
TRBV7-9	TRBJ2-7	CASSLDGTGGRDEQYF
TRBV12-3/TRBV12-4	TRBJ2-1	CASSHSGKDIEQFF
TRBV7-4	TRBJ2-1	CASSLGQFYNEQFF
TRBV4-2	TRBJ2-2	CASSQERLASAGELFF
TRBV7-9	TRBJ2-2	CASSLDSAGDNTGELFF
TRBV20-1	TRBJ2-7	CSATLFGAGYEQYF
TRBV12-3/TRBV12-4	TRBJ2-6	CASSGGRVLTF
TRBV9	TRBJ2-1	CASSVSSGRVGEQFF
TRBV14	TRBJ1-4	CASSQDGGVGKLFF
TRBV3-1	TRBJ1-1	CASSQGQGIRTEAFF
TRBV5-1	TRBJ2-1	CASMRGNEQFF
TRBV7-2	TRBJ2-1	CASTLGGVATYNEQFF
TRBV5-5	TRBJ2-3	CASSRDQGVTDTQYF
TRBV7-2	TRBJ2-3	CASSLWLERGTDTQYF
TRBV11-1	TRBJ2-2	CASSLVQGRATGELFF
TRBV19	TRBJ2-1	CASSTYGGTSGSLDEQFF
TRBV12-3/TRBV12-4	TRBJ2-2	CASSPHRVVGGELFF
TRBV12-3/TRBV12-4	TRBJ2-5	CASSPRTTGLQETQYF
TRBV4-1	TRBJ2-3	CASSQALSLSLMGDTQYF
TRBV29-1	TRBJ1-1	CSVREGALQGTEAFF
TRBV6-5	TRBJ2-7	CATKRGGSSYEQYF
TRBV11-3	TRBJ2-4	CASSFVGNIQYF
TRBV21-1	TRBJ1-5	CASSKKYLGNQPQHF
TRBV5-8	TRBJ2-2	CASSFYQGQNTGELFF
TRBV2	TRBJ2-1	CASSELPGRVGNEQFF
TRBV12-3/TRBV12-4	TRBJ2-4	CASTGTGKNIQYF
TRBV5-1	TRBJ1-2	CASSANSYGYTF
TRBV25-1	TRBJ1-6	CASRPGQGYNSPLHF
TRBV27	TRBJ2-2	CASTETGQVNTGELFF
TRBV24-1	TRBJ2-5	CATQRANGGTQYF
TRBV3-1	TRBJ2-3	CATASKGNTDTQYF
TRBV6-1	TRBJ2-3	CASSEGLHYTDTQYF